This is a list of T cell receptor beta chains from one sample in a study of blood T cell repertoires in COVID-19. Profiling relied on immunoSEQ multiplex PCR, and the TCRdb table lists in-frame clones only, not all of them. This table has around 65,000 clones, 82% appearing once. Sequencing input: peripheral blood. The receptors were sampled from a human donor in a cohort sampled during active COVID-19. Each CDR3 is given with its conserved first and last residue. A D gene is named only where the DNA matches it firmly. Not every row has a clone size; where given, it reads once, few, many or a size class.

abundance: -; d_gene: TRBD2; v_gene: TRBV10-2; j_gene: TRBJ2-3; CDR3nt: TGCGCCAGCAGTGAGCGTAGCGGGGGTATAGATACGCAGTATTTT; CDR3aa: CASSERSGGIDTQYF
abundance: medium-sized; d_gene: TRBD1; v_gene: TRBV28; j_gene: TRBJ1-3; CDR3nt: TGTGCCAGCAGTGCGGACAGGGAGGTACACACCATATATTTT; CDR3aa: CASSADREVHTIYF
abundance: -; d_gene: TRBD1; v_gene: TRBV11-2; j_gene: TRBJ1-4; CDR3nt: TGTGCCAGCAGCTTCGGGACAGGGATTAATGAAAAACTGTTTTTT; CDR3aa: CASSFGTGINEKLFF
abundance: few; d_gene: TRBD2; v_gene: TRBV5-4; j_gene: TRBJ2-7; CDR3nt: TGTGCCAGCAGCTTCGGGGCGGGGGGGACCTACGAGCAGTACTTC; CDR3aa: CASSFGAGGTYEQYF
abundance: -; d_gene: TRBD2; v_gene: TRBV28; j_gene: TRBJ2-3; CDR3nt: TGTGCCAGCGCCCCTAGCGGGGGGGCCGTATCGCAGTATTTT; CDR3aa: CASAPSGGAVSQYF
abundance: -; d_gene: TRBD2; v_gene: TRBV5-4; j_gene: TRBJ2-3; CDR3nt: TGTGCCTATGGTGGGCCTAGCGGCCCAGATACGCAGTATTTT; CDR3aa: CAYGGPSGPDTQYF
abundance: -; d_gene: TRBD2; v_gene: TRBV5-1; j_gene: TRBJ2-3; CDR3nt: TGCGCCAGCAGCTTTAGCGGGGGAGGCACAGATACGCAGTATTTT; CDR3aa: CASSFSGGGTDTQYF
abundance: -; d_gene: TRBD1; v_gene: TRBV5-1; j_gene: TRBJ2-3; CDR3nt: TGCGCCAGCAGCTTGTCGACAGGGGGCGAAGATACGCAGTATTTT; CDR3aa: CASSLSTGGEDTQYF
abundance: -; d_gene: -; v_gene: TRBV6-5; j_gene: TRBJ1-5; CDR3nt: TGTGCCAGCATTGGCGGGTTGGGACAGCCCCAGCATTTT; CDR3aa: CASIGGLGQPQHF
abundance: -; d_gene: TRBD1; v_gene: TRBV7-7; j_gene: TRBJ2-5; CDR3nt: TGTGCCAGCAGCGTTACCAGGGGGCGCGGAGAGACCCAGTACTTC; CDR3aa: CASSVTRGRGETQYF
abundance: -; d_gene: -; v_gene: TRBV28; j_gene: TRBJ1-5; CDR3nt: TGTGCCAGCAGCCTTCCCGGGGACAATCAGCCCCAGCATTTT; CDR3aa: CASSLPGDNQPQHF
abundance: -; d_gene: TRBD1; v_gene: TRBV27; j_gene: TRBJ1-2; CDR3nt: TGTGCCAGCAGTTTATCCGGGACAGGGCTCTATGGCTACACCTTC; CDR3aa: CASSLSGTGLYGYTF
abundance: once; d_gene: -; v_gene: TRBV12-3/TRBV12-4; j_gene: TRBJ1-5; CDR3nt: TGTGCCAGCAGTTTCAACAGTCGAACCCAGCATTTT; CDR3aa: CASSFNSRTQHF
abundance: -; d_gene: TRBD2; v_gene: TRBV2; j_gene: TRBJ2-1; CDR3nt: TGTGCCAGCAGCCTCACTGACCCCATGGCGGGGGGTATGTTCTTC; CDR3aa: CASSLTDPMAGGMFF
abundance: -; d_gene: -; v_gene: TRBV6-5; j_gene: TRBJ2-1; CDR3nt: TGTGCCAGCACCGCCTATGGTGCCGACAATGAGCAGTTCTTC; CDR3aa: CASTAYGADNEQFF
abundance: few; d_gene: TRBD1; v_gene: TRBV5-1; j_gene: TRBJ1-2; CDR3nt: TGCGCCAGCAGCTTGTTAGGCCGAGGGTCGGACAGGGGTAACGGCTACACCTTC; CDR3aa: CASSLLGRGSDRGNGYTF
abundance: -; d_gene: -; v_gene: TRBV2; j_gene: TRBJ2-3; CDR3nt: TGTGCCAGCAGTAAGCAGGGGCAGGACACAGATACGCAGTATTTT; CDR3aa: CASSKQGQDTDTQYF
abundance: -; d_gene: TRBD1; v_gene: TRBV5-6; j_gene: TRBJ2-7; CDR3nt: TGTGCCAGCAGCTCGCACAGGGGATCGGCTTTCTTC; CDR3aa: CASSSHRGSAFF
abundance: -; d_gene: TRBD2; v_gene: TRBV7-6; j_gene: TRBJ2-2; CDR3nt: TGTGCCAGCAGCTTAGCCCGGACTAGCGACGACACCGGGGAGCTGTTTTTT; CDR3aa: CASSLARTSDDTGELFF